This T cell receptor (beta chain) emerged from a study of blood T cell repertoires in COVID-19. Study-level background: Sites in the United States, Italy and Spain provided acute and convalescent COVID-19 samples. Sample material is recorded as cDNA or gDNA derived from T cells, B-cell-depleted T cells, or PBMCs.

The CDR3 has 14 residues. Germline V lookup: CDR1 LGHNA, CDR2 YSLEER. V shed 4 bases, J shed 7 bases, and the junction held 8 bases outside the gene matches. Methods used by the authors: Reference gene primer amplification yielded estimated nucleated cell counts. Clones were sequenced by immunoSEQ multiplex PCR, and TCRdb holds only the in-frame ones, with some missing. Clone size and the V and J calls come from that table; the DNA yielded D and trimming. The sample includes about 130,000 clones, 65% to 90% of them seen just once. The sample taken for sequencing was peripheral blood. This TCR was recovered from a man at least 80 years old with active or convalescent COVID-19. The chain links TRBV4-3 to TRBJ2-7, with TRBD2 identical over 9 bases. CDR3 region: CASSPSGLAGEQYF. For the CDR3, the DNA is TGCGCCAGCAGCCCCTCGGGACTAGCCGGGGAGCAGTACTTC.